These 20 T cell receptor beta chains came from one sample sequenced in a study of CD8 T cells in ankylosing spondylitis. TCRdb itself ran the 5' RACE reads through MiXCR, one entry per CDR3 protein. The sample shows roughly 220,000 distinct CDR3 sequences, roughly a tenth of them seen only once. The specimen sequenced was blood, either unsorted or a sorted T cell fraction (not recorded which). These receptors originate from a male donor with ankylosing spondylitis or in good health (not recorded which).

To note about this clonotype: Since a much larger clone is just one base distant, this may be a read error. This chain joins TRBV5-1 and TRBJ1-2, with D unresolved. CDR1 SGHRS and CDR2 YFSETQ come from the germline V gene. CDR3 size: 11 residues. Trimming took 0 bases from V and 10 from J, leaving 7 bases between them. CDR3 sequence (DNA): TGCGCCAGCAGCTTGGATGATGACTACACCTTC. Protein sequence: CASSLDDDYTF.

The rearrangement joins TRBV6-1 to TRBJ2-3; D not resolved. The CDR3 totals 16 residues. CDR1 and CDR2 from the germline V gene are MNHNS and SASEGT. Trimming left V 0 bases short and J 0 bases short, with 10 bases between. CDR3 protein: CASSEAIGASTDTQYF. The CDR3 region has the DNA TGTGCCAGCAGTGAAGCGATAGGAGCTAGCACAGATACGCAGTATTTT.

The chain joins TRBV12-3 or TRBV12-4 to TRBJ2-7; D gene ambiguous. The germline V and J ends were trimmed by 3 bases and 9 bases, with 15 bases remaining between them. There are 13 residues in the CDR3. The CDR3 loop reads CASSLDVGQRQYF. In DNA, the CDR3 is TGTGCCAGCAGTTTGGATGTCGGGCAAAGGCAGTACTTC.

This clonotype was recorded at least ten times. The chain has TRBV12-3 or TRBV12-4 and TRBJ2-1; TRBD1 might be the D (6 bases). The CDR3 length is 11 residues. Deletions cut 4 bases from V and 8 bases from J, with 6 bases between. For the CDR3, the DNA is TGTGCCAGCAGTTACAGGGATGAGCAGTTCTTC. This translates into CASSYRDEQFF.

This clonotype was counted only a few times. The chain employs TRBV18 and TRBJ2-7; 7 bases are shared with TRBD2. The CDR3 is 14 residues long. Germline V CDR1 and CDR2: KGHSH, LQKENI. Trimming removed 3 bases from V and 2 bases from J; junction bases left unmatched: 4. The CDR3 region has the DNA TGTGCCAGCTCACCTGAACTAGCGACCTACGAGCAGTACTTC. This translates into CASSPELATYEQYF.

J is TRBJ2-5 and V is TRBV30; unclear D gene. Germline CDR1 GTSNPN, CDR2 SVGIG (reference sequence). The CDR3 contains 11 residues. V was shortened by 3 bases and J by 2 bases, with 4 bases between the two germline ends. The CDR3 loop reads CAWRGQETQYF. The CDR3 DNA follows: TGTGCCTGGAGGGGTCAAGAGACCCAGTACTTC.

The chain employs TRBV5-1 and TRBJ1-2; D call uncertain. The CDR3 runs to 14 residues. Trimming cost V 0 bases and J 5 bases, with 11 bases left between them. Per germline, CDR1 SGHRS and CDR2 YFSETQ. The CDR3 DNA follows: TGCGCCAGCAGCTTGGCCATCTCAGGTTATGGCTACACCTTC. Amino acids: CASSLAISGYGYTF.

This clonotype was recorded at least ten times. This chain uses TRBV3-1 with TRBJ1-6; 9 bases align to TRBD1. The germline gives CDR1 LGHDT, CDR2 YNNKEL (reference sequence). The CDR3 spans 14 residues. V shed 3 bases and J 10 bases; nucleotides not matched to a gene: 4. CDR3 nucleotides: TGTGCCAGCAGCCAGAGGGACAGGGACTCACCCCTCCACTTT. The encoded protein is CASSQRDRDSPLHF.

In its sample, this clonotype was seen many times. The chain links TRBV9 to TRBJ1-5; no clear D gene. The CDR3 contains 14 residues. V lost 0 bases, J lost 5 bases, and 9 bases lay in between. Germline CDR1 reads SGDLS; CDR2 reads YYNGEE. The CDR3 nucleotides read TGTGCCAGCAGCGTAGGGATATTCGATCAGCCCCAGCATTTT. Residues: CASSVGIFDQPQHF.

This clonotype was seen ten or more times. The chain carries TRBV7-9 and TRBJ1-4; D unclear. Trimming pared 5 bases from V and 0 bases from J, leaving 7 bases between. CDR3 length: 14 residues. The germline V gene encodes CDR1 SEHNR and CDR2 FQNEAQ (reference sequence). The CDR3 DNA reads TGTGCCAGCAGCGTCGAAGCAACTAATGAAAAACTGTTTTTT. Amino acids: CASSVEATNEKLFF.

The CDR3 DNA follows: TGTGCCAGCAGGCCCCCCGGGGATGAAAAACTGTTTTTT. This sequence encodes CASRPPGDEKLFF. The chain is built from TRBV12-3 or TRBV12-4 and TRBJ1-4; D is unclear. The V end was cut by 6 bases, the J end by 6 bases, with 11 bases between. This CDR3 is built from 13 residues.

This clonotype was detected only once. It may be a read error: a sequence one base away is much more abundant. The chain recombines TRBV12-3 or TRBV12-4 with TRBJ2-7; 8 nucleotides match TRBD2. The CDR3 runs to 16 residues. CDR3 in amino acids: CASSLGSGGAFSEQSF. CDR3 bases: TGTGCCAGCAGTTTAGGATCCGGGGGGGCCTTTTCCGAGCAGTCCTTC.

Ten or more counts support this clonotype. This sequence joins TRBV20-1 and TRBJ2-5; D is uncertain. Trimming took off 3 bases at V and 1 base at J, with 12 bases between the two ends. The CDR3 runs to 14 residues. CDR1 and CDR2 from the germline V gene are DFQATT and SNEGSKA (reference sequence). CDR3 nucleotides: TGCAGTGCTAGTGTGTCTCGGATCCAAGAGACCCAGTACTTC. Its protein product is CSASVSRIQETQYF.

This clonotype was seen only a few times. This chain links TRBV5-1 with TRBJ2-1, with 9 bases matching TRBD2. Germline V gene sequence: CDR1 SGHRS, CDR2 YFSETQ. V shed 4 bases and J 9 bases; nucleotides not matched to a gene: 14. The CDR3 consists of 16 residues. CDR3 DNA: TGCGCCAGCAGCCCGATGGGGCGGGGGGGCCATGGTGAGCAGTTCTTC. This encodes CASSPMGRGGHGEQFF.

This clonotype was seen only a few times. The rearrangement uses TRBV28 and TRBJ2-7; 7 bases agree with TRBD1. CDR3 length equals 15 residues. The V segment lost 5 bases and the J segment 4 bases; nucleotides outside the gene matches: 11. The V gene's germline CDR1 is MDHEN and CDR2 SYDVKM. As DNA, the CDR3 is TGTGCCAGCAGTCCCCAGGGACAGAAATCGTACGAGCAGTACTTC. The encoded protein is CASSPQGQKSYEQYF.

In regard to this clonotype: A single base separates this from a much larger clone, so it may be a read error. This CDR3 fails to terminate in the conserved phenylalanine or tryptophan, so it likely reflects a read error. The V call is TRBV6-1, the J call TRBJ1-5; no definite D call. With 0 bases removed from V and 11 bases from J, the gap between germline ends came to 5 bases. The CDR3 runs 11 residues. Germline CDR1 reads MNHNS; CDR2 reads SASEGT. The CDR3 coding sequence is TGTGCCAGCAGTGAAGCCTTGGCCCAGCATTAT. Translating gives CASSEALAQHY.

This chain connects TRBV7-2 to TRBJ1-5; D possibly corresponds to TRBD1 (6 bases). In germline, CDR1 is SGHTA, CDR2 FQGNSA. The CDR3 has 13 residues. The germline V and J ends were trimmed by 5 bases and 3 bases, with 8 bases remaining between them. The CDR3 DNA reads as TGTGCCAGCAGCGGGACACCCAATCAGCCCCAGCATTTT. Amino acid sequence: CASSGTPNQPQHF.

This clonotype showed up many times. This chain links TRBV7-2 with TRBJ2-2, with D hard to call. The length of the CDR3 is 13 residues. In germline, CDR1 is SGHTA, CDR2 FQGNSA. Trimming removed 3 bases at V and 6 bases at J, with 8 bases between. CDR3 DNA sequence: TGTGCCAGCAGCTTCGGTGAAGCCGGGGAGCTGTTTTTT. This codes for CASSFGEAGELFF.

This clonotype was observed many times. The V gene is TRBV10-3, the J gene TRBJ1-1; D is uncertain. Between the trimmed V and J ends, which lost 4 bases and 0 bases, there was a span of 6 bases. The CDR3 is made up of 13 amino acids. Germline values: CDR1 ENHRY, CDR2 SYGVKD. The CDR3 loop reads CAISGEVNTEAFF. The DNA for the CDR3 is TGTGCCATCAGTGGAGAGGTGAACACTGAAGCTTTCTTT.

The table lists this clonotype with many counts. As DNA, the CDR3 is TGTGCCACCAGAGGACAGGCTCCGGGCAATGAGCAGTTCTTC. This encodes CATRGQAPGNEQFF. J is TRBJ2-1 and V is TRBV24-1, with 7 bases aligning to TRBD1. The germline V gene has CDR1 KGHDR and CDR2 SFDVKD. This CDR3 spans 14 amino acids. V dropped 7 bases and J dropped 6; count of bases not matched to a gene: 8.